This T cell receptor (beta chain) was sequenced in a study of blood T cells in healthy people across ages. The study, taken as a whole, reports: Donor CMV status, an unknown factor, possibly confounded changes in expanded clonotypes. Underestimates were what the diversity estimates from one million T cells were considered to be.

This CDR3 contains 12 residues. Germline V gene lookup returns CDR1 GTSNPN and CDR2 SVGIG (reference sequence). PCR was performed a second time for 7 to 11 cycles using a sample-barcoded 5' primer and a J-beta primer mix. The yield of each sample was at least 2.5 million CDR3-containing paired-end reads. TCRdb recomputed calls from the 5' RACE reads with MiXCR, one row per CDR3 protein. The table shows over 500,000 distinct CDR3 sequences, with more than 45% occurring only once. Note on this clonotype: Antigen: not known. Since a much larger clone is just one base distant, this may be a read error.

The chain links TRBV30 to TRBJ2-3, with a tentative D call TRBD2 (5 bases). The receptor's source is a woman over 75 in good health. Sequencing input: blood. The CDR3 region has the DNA TGTGCCGGGAGTGTACTGGGCCCTACGCAGTATTTT. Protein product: CAGSVLGPTQYF. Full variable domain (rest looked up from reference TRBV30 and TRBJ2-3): SQTIHQWPATLVQPVGSPLSLECTVEGTSNPNLYWYRQAAGRGLQLLFYSVGIGQISSEVPQNLSASRPQDRQFILSSKKLLLSDSGFYLCAGSVLGPTQYFGPGTRLTVL.